The 20 T cell receptor beta chains in this list originate from one sample, sequenced in a study of identifying expanded T cells in peripheral blood. Method: immunoSEQ multiplex PCR; TCRdb's copy keeps in-frame clones and lacks some. The data hold around 100,000 clones, with over 80% observed a single time. Material for sequencing was blood. These receptors came from a person between 18 and 70 years old in good health.

The V and J genes are TRBV15 and TRBJ2-5; TRBD2 matches 8 bases. The trim removed 3 bases at V and 4 bases at J, leaving 4 bases unmatched. The CDR3 contains 14 residues. Germline V gene lookup returns CDR1 LNHNV and CDR2 YYDKDF (reference sequence). The chain's CDR3 is CATSSSSGGETQYF. CDR3 bases: TGTGCCACCAGCAGTTCGAGCGGGGGAGAGACCCAGTACTTC. The complete variable domain, with remaining parts taken from reference TRBV15 and TRBJ2-5, reads DAMVIQNPRYQVTQFGKPVTLSCSQTLNHNVMYWYQQKSSQAPKLLFHYYDKDFNNEADTPDNFQSRRPNTSFCFLDIRSPGLGDTAMYLCATSSSSGGETQYFGPGTRLLVL.

This clone has a single count. The gene calls are TRBV15 and TRBJ2-7; no reliable D call. Germline CDR1 LNHNV, CDR2 YYDKDF (reference sequence). The CDR3 sequence is 14 residues long. Trimming removed 0 bases at V and 0 bases at J, with 6 bases between. CDR3 DNA: TGTGCCACCAGCAGAGATAGGTTCTCCTACGAGCAGTACTTC. It codes for CATSRDRFSYEQYF.

The chain uses TRBV18 and TRBJ1-6; D not resolved. Trimming took off 6 bases at V and 0 bases at J, with 9 bases between the two ends. The CDR3 loop spans 15 amino acids. CDR1 KGHSH and CDR2 LQKENI come from the germline V gene. In DNA, the CDR3 is TGTGCCAGCTCCCCCCAAAGCTCCTATAATTCACCCCTCCACTTT. Amino acids: CASSPQSSYNSPLHF.

This chain links TRBV2 with TRBJ1-2, with D possibly TRBD1 on 6 matching bases. V was trimmed by 6 bases and J by 4 bases, leaving 12 bases between them. CDR1 is SNHLY, CDR2 FYNNEI, per germline. CDR3 length: 13 amino acids. CDR3 amino acids: CASRQGLVYGYTF. The CDR3 DNA reads TGTGCCAGCAGGCAGGGGCTTGTCTATGGCTACACCTTC.

The chain employs TRBV7-9 and TRBJ2-7, with D unresolved. The CDR3 is 14 residues long. Germline CDR1 and CDR2: SEHNR and FQNEAQ (reference sequence). The V end lost 1 base, the J end lost 4 bases, and 11 bases lay between the germline ends. The CDR3 reads CASSLGARKYEQYF. The CDR3 coding sequence is TGTGCCAGCAGCTTAGGTGCCAGGAAATACGAGCAGTACTTC.

In the case of this clone: The junction and the germline gene differ at one end; a read error may be behind it. The V call is TRBV6-5, the J call TRBJ1-6, with a tentative D call TRBD1 (6 bases). The germline V gene has CDR1 MNHEY and CDR2 SVGAGI. There are 14 residues in the CDR3. CDR3 bases: TGTGCCAGCAGTTCCGGGGTAGGGGACAATCATCGCGGCTTT. Its translation: CASSSGVGDNHRGF.

This chain uses TRBV5-1 with TRBJ1-6; D call uncertain. The V end was cut by 2 bases, the J end by 6 bases, with 15 bases between. Germline-derived CDR1 and CDR2 are SGHRS and YFSETQ. The CDR3 runs to 16 residues. CDR3 nucleotide sequence: TGCGCCAGCAGCTTACTCCGGGCCGAGCTTAATTCACCCCTCCACTTT. This sequence encodes CASSLLRAELNSPLHF.

The chain's CDR3 is CASYSPKTNTEAFF. CDR3 bases: TGTGCCAGCTATTCCCCGAAGACGAACACTGAAGCTTTCTTT. The chain employs TRBV18 and TRBJ1-1; D unresolved. From germline, CDR1 is KGHSH and CDR2 LQKENI. V was pared by 7 bases and J by 1 base, with 13 bases between. The CDR3 runs to 14 residues.

This chain uses TRBV18 with TRBJ2-5, with 8 bases that match TRBD1. Germline CDR1 reads KGHSH; CDR2 reads LQKENI. This CDR3 is built from 14 residues. J was trimmed by 1 base and V by 4 bases; bases with no gene match: 2. The CDR3 coding sequence is TGTGCCAGCTCACGAACAGGGGGCCAAGAGACCCAGTACTTC. It specifies CASSRTGGQETQYF.

This clone appeared a single time. This rearrangement joins TRBV6-1 to TRBJ1-2, with no clear D. The CDR3 length is 13 residues. Germline loops: CDR1 MNHNS, CDR2 SASEGT. V was clipped by 3 bases and J by 8 bases, with 13 bases between them. The CDR3, as DNA: TGTGCCAGCAGTGAGTCTGAACTTGGGGGCTACACCTTC. It yields the protein CASSESELGGYTF.

V gene TRBV4-2 combines with J gene TRBJ1-4; D call uncertain. The CDR3 has 14 residues. The germline CDR1 and CDR2 sequences are LGHNA and YNFKEQ. V lost 0 bases and J 8 bases, leaving 10 bases between the germline ends. The CDR3 nucleotides are TGTGCCAGCAGCCAAGACCCCACGGAGGAAAAACTGTTTTTT. It translates to CASSQDPTEEKLFF.

V gene TRBV28 combines with J gene TRBJ2-7, with D tentatively TRBD1 or TRBD2 (5 bases each). The ends were cut back, 10 bases at V and 2 bases at J, with 15 bases in the middle. Germline loops: CDR1 MDHEN, CDR2 SYDVKM. The CDR3 sequence is 13 residues long. The DNA for the CDR3 is TGTGCCACCGGGGCGACAGTAACCTACGAGCAGTACTTC. Protein sequence: CATGATVTYEQYF.

V gene TRBV5-1 combines with J gene TRBJ1-1, with a possible D match to TRBD1 (5 bases). The V end was cut by 4 bases, the J end by 3 bases, with 13 bases between. Germline V gene sequence: CDR1 SGHRS, CDR2 YFSETQ. The CDR3 spans 14 residues. The CDR3 nucleotides read TGCGCCAGCAGCCCTGGGAGGGGATACACTGAAGCTTTCTTT. Its translation is CASSPGRGYTEAFF.

The chain carries TRBV6-6 and TRBJ2-6; 7 nucleotides align to TRBD1. The CDR3 consists of 14 residues. CDR1 and CDR2 (germline): MNHNY, SVGAGI (reference sequence). The junction had 3 bases not matched to a gene; V was cut back by 6 bases and J by 4 bases. CDR3 DNA sequence: TGTGCCAGCAGCGACAGGGCCGGGGCCAACGTCCTGACTTTC. This encodes CASSDRAGANVLTF.

The rearrangement links TRBV6-5 to TRBJ1-3; D gene uncertain. The CDR3 runs 12 residues. CDR1 and CDR2 from the germline V gene are MNHEY and SVGAGI. Trimming stripped 7 bases from V and 4 bases from J, with 8 bases between. The CDR3 sequence: CASTDPGNTIYF. The CDR3, as DNA: TGTGCCAGCACGGACCCAGGAAACACCATATATTTT.

V gene TRBV7-8 combines with J gene TRBJ2-7, with a weak D call TRBD2 (7 bases). CDR1 and CDR2 (germline): SGHVS, FQNEAQ. CDR3 length equals 15 residues. The V end lost 4 bases, the J end lost 1 base, and 14 bases lay between the germline ends. This CDR3 is CASSSRGAYSYEQYF. CDR3 DNA: TGTGCCAGCAGCTCCCGGGGGGCCTATTCCTACGAGCAGTACTTC.

V gene TRBV10-3 combines with J gene TRBJ2-4; perhaps TRBD2 as D (5 bases). The CDR3 length is 15 residues. Germline CDR1 reads ENHRY; CDR2 reads SYGVKD. Trimming pared 10 bases from V and 0 bases from J, leaving 16 bases between. The CDR3 coding sequence is TGTGCCAGTTCCTCGGGATCACTAGCCAAAAACATTCAGTACTTC. Protein sequence: CASSSGSLAKNIQYF.

Here the CDR3 reads CASRGTGELFF. As DNA, the CDR3 is TGCGCCAGCAGGGGCACCGGGGAGCTGTTTTTT. The chain combines TRBV5-1 with TRBJ2-2, with D unclear. From germline, CDR1 is SGHRS and CDR2 YFSETQ. Trimming shortened V by 5 bases and J by 4 bases, and 3 bases separated the two germline ends. This CDR3 is built from 11 residues.

The V and J genes are TRBV7-8 and TRBJ2-7; the D call may be TRBD1 or TRBD2 (6 bases each). V shed 2 bases and J shed 6 bases, with 17 bases lying between them. The CDR3 is 15 amino acids. The germline gives CDR1 SGHVS, CDR2 FQNEAQ. In nucleotides, the CDR3 is TGTGCCAGCAGCTTAATTTGGGGGGTAGGGGGCGAGCAGTACTTC. Protein sequence: CASSLIWGVGGEQYF.

This clone appeared a single time. This chain links TRBV27 with TRBJ2-2, with D uncertain. The V end lost 6 bases, the J end lost 6 bases, and 17 bases lay between the germline ends. Germline loops: CDR1 MNHEY, CDR2 SMNVEV (reference sequence). The CDR3 loop spans 15 amino acids. DNA for the CDR3: TGTGCCAGCAGACCCGGCCAGGCAGGCTCCGGGGAGCTGTTTTTT. This encodes CASRPGQAGSGELFF.